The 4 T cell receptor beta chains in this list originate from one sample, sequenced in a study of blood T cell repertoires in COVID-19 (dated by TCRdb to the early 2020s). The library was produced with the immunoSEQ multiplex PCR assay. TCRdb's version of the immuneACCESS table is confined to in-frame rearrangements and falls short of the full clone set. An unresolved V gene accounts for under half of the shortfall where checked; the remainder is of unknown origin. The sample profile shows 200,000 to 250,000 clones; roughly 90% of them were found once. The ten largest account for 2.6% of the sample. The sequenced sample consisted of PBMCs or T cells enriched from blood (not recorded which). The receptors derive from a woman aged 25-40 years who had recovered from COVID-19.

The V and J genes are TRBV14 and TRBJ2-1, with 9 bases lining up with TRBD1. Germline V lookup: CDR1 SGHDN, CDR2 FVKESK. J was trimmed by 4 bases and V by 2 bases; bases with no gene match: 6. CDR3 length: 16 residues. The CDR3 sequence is CASSQLGDRVYNEQFF. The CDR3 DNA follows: TGTGCCAGCAGCCAATTAGGGGACAGGGTTTACAATGAGCAGTTCTTC.

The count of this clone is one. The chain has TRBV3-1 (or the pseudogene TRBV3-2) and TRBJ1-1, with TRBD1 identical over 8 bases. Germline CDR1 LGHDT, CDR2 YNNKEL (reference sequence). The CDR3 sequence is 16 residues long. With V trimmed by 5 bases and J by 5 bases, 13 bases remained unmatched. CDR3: CASSSSRTGKTTEAFF. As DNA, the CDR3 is TGTGCCAGCAGCTCGTCTCGGACAGGGAAGACGACTGAAGCTTTCTTT.

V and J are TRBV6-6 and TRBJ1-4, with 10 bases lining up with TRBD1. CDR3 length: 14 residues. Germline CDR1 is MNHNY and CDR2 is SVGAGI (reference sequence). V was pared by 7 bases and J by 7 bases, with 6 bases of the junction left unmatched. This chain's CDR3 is CASMEDRGSEKLFF. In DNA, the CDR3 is TGTGCCAGCATGGAGGACAGGGGGTCTGAAAAACTGTTTTTT.

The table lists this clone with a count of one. CDR3 sequence (DNA): TGTGCCAGCAGTTTCACCGGACAGGGCGACTACACCTTC. Its protein is CASSFTGQGDYTF. The gene calls are TRBV6-6 and TRBJ1-2; 8 bases align to TRBD1. The CDR3 has 13 residues. Germline lookup yields CDR1 MNHNY and CDR2 SVGAGI (reference sequence). V lost 4 bases to trimming and J lost 10 bases; unmatched junction nucleotides: 8.